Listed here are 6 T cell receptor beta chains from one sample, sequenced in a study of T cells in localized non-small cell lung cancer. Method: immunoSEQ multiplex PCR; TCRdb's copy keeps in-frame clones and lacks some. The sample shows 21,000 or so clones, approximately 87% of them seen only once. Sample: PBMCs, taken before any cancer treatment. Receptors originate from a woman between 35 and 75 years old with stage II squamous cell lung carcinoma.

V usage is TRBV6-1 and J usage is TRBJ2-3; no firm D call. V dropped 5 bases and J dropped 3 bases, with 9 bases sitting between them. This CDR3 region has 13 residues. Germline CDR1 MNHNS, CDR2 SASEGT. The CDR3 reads CASSRARTDTQYF. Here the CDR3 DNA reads TGTGCCAGCAGTCGCGCCCGGACAGATACGCAGTATTTT.

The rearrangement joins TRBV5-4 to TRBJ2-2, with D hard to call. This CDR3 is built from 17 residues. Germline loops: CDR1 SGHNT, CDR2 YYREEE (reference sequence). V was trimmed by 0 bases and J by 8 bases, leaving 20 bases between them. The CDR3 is CASSLEPGQSVFGELFF. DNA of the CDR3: TGTGCCAGCAGCTTGGAACCGGGCCAGTCAGTGTTTGGGGAGCTGTTTTTT.

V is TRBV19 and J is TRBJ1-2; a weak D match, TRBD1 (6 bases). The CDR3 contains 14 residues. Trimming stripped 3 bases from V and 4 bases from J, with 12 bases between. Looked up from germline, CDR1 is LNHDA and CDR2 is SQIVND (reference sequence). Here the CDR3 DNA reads TGTGCCAGTAGTATCCAGGGGTCTAGCTATGGCTACACCTTC. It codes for CASSIQGSSYGYTF.

The CDR3 DNA reads as TGTGCCAGCAGCCAAGAGGTCGGAGTGGGTCCCTACGAGCAGTACTTC. Its translation is CASSQEVGVGPYEQYF. The J gene is TRBJ2-7, the V gene TRBV14; D is unclear. V lost 0 bases and J 2 bases, leaving 14 bases between the germline ends. CDR3 size: 16 residues. Per germline, CDR1 SGHDN and CDR2 FVKESK.

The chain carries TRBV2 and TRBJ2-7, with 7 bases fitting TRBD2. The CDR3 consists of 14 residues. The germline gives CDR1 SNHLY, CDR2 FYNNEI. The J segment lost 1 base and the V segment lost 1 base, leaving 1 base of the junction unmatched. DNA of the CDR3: TGTGCCAGCAGTGAAGTGGGAGGGTCCTACGAGCAGTACTTC. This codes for CASSEVGGSYEQYF.

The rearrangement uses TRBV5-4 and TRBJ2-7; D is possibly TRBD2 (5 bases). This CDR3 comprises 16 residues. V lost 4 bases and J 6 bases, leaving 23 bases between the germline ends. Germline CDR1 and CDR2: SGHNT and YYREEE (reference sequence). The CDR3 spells CASSPGSPGSVAEQYF. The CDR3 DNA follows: TGTGCCAGCAGCCCGGGTTCCCCGGGATCCGTCGCCGAGCAGTACTTC. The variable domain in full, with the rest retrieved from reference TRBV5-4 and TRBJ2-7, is ETGVTQSPTHLIKTRGQQVTLRCSSQSGHNTVSWYQQALGQGPQFIFQYYREEENGRGNFPPRFSGLQFPNYSSELNVNALELDDSALYLCASSPGSPGSVAEQYFGPGTRLTVT.